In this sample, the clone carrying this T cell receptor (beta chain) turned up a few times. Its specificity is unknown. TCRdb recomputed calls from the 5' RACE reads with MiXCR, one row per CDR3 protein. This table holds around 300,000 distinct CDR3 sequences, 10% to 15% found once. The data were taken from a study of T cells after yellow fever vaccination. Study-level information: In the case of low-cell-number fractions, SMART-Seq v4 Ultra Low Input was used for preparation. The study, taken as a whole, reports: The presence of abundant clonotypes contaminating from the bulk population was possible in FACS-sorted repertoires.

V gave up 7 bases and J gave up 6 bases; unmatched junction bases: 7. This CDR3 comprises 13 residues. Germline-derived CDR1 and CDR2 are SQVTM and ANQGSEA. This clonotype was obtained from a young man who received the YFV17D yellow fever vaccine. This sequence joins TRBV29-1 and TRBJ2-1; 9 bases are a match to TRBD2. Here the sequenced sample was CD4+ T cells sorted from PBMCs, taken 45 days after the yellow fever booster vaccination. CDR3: CSARSGSSNEQFF. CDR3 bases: TGCAGCGCCCGTAGCGGGAGTAGCAATGAGCAGTTCTTC.